Below are 8 T cell receptor beta chains sequenced from a single sample in a study of T cell repertoires in cytomegalovirus infection. MiXCR, applied by TCRdb to the reads, yields one record per CDR3 protein. The sample consists of some 400,000 distinct CDR3 sequences, about a sixth of them appearing once. The sequenced sample was PBMCs. The receptors come from a human donor in good health (CMV status not recorded). Some clones in this sample may be carry-over from other donors' samples.

The sample holds a few counts of this clonotype. V and J are TRBV6-2 or TRBV6-3 and TRBJ2-5, with D unresolved. CDR3 length: 14 residues. Germline CDR1 MNHEY, CDR2 SVGEGT. With 2 bases removed from V and 7 bases from J, the gap between germline ends came to 14 bases. CDR3 loop: CASSYARSTGTQYF. The CDR3 DNA is TGTGCCAGCAGTTACGCCCGCAGCACGGGGACCCAGTACTTC.

Only a few counts were recorded for this clonotype. The chain joins TRBV10-3 to TRBJ1-1, with a possible D match to TRBD1 (6 bases). Germline CDR1 ENHRY, CDR2 SYGVKD. Trimming removed 4 bases from V and 5 bases from J, with 20 bases in between. This CDR3 is 16 amino acids long. In DNA form, the CDR3 reads TGTGCCATCAGTGCCAATTGGGAGGGGGGCCTGACTGAAGCTTTCTTT. Protein sequence: CAISANWEGGLTEAFF.

In this sample, this clonotype turned up a few times. The chain uses TRBV6-5 and TRBJ2-2, with TRBD1 as a possible D gene (5 bases). This CDR3 is 16 amino acids long. The V end was cut by 4 bases, the J end by 4 bases, with 16 bases between. The germline CDR1 and CDR2 sequences are MNHEY and SVGAGI. The CDR3 loop is CASSLAVRASTGELFF. The CDR3, as DNA: TGTGCCAGCAGTTTGGCGGTCAGGGCGAGCACCGGGGAGCTGTTTTTT.

The chain has TRBV2 and TRBJ2-5; no reliable D call. Germline-derived CDR1 and CDR2 are SNHLY and FYNNEI. Trimming cost V 0 bases and J 5 bases, with 4 bases left between them. The CDR3 is made up of 12 amino acids. CDR3 sequence (DNA): TGTGCCAGCAGTGAAGCTGGGGAGACCCAGTACTTC. This encodes CASSEAGETQYF.

This clonotype was picked up a small number of times. The V and J genes are TRBV6-1 and TRBJ2-3; D gene unclear. The V gene's germline CDR1 is MNHNS and CDR2 SASEGT. V was shortened by 6 bases and J by 2 bases, with 12 bases between the two germline ends. This CDR3 has 14 residues. DNA of the CDR3: TGTGCCAGCAGAACTCTAGGGATCACAGATACGCAGTATTTT. Amino acid sequence: CASRTLGITDTQYF.

This clonotype was observed a handful of times. The rearrangement uses TRBV2 and TRBJ1-1; D is unresolved. Germline-derived CDR1 and CDR2 are SNHLY and FYNNEI. V was shortened by 7 bases and J by 2 bases, with 11 bases between the two germline ends. There are 13 residues in the CDR3. The CDR3 coding sequence is TGTGCCAGCACCAATGACGGAAACACTGAAGCTTTCTTT. Its translation: CASTNDGNTEAFF.

This clonotype was observed a few times. The chain uses TRBV20-1 and TRBJ2-1; D is possibly TRBD1 (5 bases). The germline CDR1 and CDR2 sequences are DFQATT and SNEGSKA (reference sequence). The CDR3 consists of 15 residues. The V end lost 2 bases, the J end lost 2 bases, and 13 bases lay between the germline ends. CDR3 sequence (DNA): TGCAGTGCTAGATCCAGGGTATGGGCCTACAATGAGCAGTTCTTC. Protein product: CSARSRVWAYNEQFF.

This clonotype was recorded a few times. The chain employs TRBV6-5 and TRBJ1-2, with D possibly matching TRBD1 (6 bases). CDR3 length: 13 amino acids. The V gene lost 8 bases and the J gene lost 2 bases, with 12 bases spanning the gap. Germline loops: CDR1 MNHEY, CDR2 SVGAGI. The CDR3 region is CASGRTANYGYTF. For the CDR3, the DNA is TGTGCCAGCGGAAGGACAGCCAACTATGGCTACACCTTC.